This T cell receptor (beta chain) is drawn from a study of T cells in tumors after PD-1 blockade (dated by TCRdb to between 2019 and 2020). Concerning the study at large: Patients were excluded if they had prior checkpoint blockade, use of systemic immunosuppressants, or recent radiotherapy or other anti-cancer therapy within 4 weeks. Bulk TCR sequencing was performed on fewer than 13 peripheral blood samples from a handful of patients to compare blood and tumor clonotypes. RECIST version 1.1 was used to evaluate clinical response. While on anti-PD-1 treatment, some of the patients also continued taking daily vismodegib 150 mg. The study performed paired single-cell RNA and TCR sequencing on site-matched tumors from BCC or SCC patients before and after anti-PD-1 therapy. Treatment consisted of either cemiplimab 350 mg every 2 weeks or pembrolizumab 200 mg every 3 weeks. On average, peripheral blood samples had 110,000 or so TCR templates (range roughly 24,000-280,000) and 36,536 unique clonotypes.

Points the paper makes about the study in general: The source of novel T cell clones was not identified and could include lymphoid organs or rare unexpanded clones within the tumor or its periphery. Approximately 40% of the TCR clonotypes from tumors also showed up in blood, and some novel exhausted tumor clones were present in pre-treatment blood, which suggests peripheral recruitment.

Taken with the paper, the label for time point translates to: before anti-PD-1 therapy. Genomic DNA extracted from tumor biopsies or peripheral blood was used for bulk TCRbeta sequencing, with input ranging from about 616 ng to 6,500 ng. Histologically proven advanced or metastatic basal or squamous cell carcinoma was present in all patients, all of whom were poor candidates for surgical resection. Of the 11 patients making up the basal cell carcinoma cohort, roughly eight underwent bulk tumor TCR sequencing. The immunoSEQ platform was used for deep TCRbeta sequencing. As for how the authors treated the data: For further analysis, only productive rearrangements were exported from the immunoSEQ Analyzer. Bulk TCRbeta clonotypes were assigned T cell phenotypes by matching to single-cell RNA+TCR-seq clones sharing the same TCRbeta sequence. Using bulk TCR sequencing data, clone enrichment in tumor was calculated by dividing a clone's tumor frequency by the same clone's PBMC frequency. TCRs were sorted with GLIPH into specificity groups, meaning clusters of distinct TCRs that share CDR3 motifs and likely recognize common antigens. TCRdb provides this immuneACCESS table in a form limited to in-frame rearrangements. Some clones are lacking; in checked studies, under half of them reflect an unresolved V gene, and why the rest are absent is not known. V, J and clone size were drawn from that table, and D and trimming were deduced from the DNA. The sample profile shows roughly 50,000 clones; approximately 84% of them were found once. The ten largest clones capture less than 5% of the sample.

V has 4 bases trimmed and J has 4 bases trimmed; junction bases matching no gene number 7. For CDR1 and CDR2, the germline V gene lists KGHSH and LQKENI. From the cysteine up to the phenylalanine, the CDR3 has a length of 15 residues. The only DNA kept is the CDR3, 45 bases in frame from the first base. As concerns this clone: What this receptor recognizes is not known. No base qualities exist here, and no much larger clone lies one base off it.

The material was PBMCs, obtained before anti-PD-1 treatment. The chain links TRBV18 with TRBJ2-7; 10 bases in the junction line up with TRBD2. This receptor was taken from a human donor with basal cell carcinoma. The DNA sequence is as follows: TGTGCCAGCTCACGATCCGGGACTAGCGCTTACGAGCAGTACTTC. This yields the protein CASSRSGTSAYEQYF.